The 15 T cell receptor beta chains below all came from one sample that was sequenced in a study. Treg sorting used a CD4+CD25+CD127-/low gate. MiXCR was run by TCRdb on the 5' RACE reads, yielding one entry per CDR3 protein. The sample lists some 44,000 distinct CDR3 sequences, 20% to 25% occurring once. Sequences were obtained from Tregs sorted from blood. All receptors derive from a female donor with breast cancer.

This sequence joins TRBV28 and TRBJ2-7, with D unresolved. Trimming removed 5 bases at V and 2 bases at J, with 4 bases between. The CDR3 loop spans 11 amino acids. Germline V gives CDR1 MDHEN, CDR2 SYDVKM. The CDR3 here is CASSPTYEQYF. CDR3 bases: TGTGCCAGCAGTCCCACCTACGAGCAGTACTTC.

Only a few counts were recorded for this clonotype. The CDR3 coding sequence is TGTGCCAGCAGTCCCGGCCCCCGGGTGAATGAGCAGTTCTTC. Residues: CASSPGPRVNEQFF. V is TRBV6-5 and J is TRBJ2-1, with no clear D. Germline CDR1 reads MNHEY; CDR2 reads SVGAGI. V was pared by 5 bases and J by 7 bases, with 15 bases between. The length of the CDR3 is 14 residues.

This clonotype appeared many times. CDR3 sequence reads: CASSPREGGTYNEQFF. In nucleotides, the CDR3 is TGCGCCAGCAGCCCCCGTGAGGGAGGGACCTACAATGAGCAGTTCTTC. This chain uses TRBV4-1 with TRBJ2-1; 7 bases are shared with TRBD2. Germline loops: CDR1 MGHRA, CDR2 YSYEKL. Losses at the gene ends were 4 bases for V and 2 bases for J; bases not matched to a gene: 8. The CDR3 is 16 amino acids.

This clonotype was seen repeatedly, ten times or more. The chain recombines TRBV4-1 with TRBJ2-7; D possibly uses TRBD1 or TRBD2 (5 bases each). The CDR3 spans 15 residues. V was clipped by 0 bases and J by 2 bases, with 11 bases between them. The germline V gene has CDR1 MGHRA and CDR2 YSYEKL. In DNA form, the CDR3 reads TGCGCCAGCAGCCAAGAAGAGGGGCCCCCCTACGAGCAGTACTTC. Its protein is CASSQEEGPPYEQYF.

Points on this clonotype: The missing conserved phenylalanine or tryptophan at the end of this CDR3 makes a read error likely. The V call is TRBV7-3, the J call TRBJ2-1; TRBD2 matches 8 bases. The CDR3 is 16 amino acids. The germline CDR1 and CDR2 sequences are SGHTA and FQGTGA. V lost 5 bases to trimming and J lost 4 bases; unmatched junction nucleotides: 10. CDR3 nucleotides: TGTGCCAGCAGCCTCTCCGCCGCTAGCGGGTACAATGAGCAGTTCTCC. Amino acids: CASSLSAASGYNEQFS.

About this clonotype: The junction shows a germline mismatch at one end, possibly a read error. The chain links TRBV4-1 to TRBJ1-1; D is unclear. This CDR3 has 14 residues. Germline CDR1 is MGHRA and CDR2 is YSYEKL. This CDR3 reads CASSQSDENTEAFF. The CDR3 nucleotides read TGCGCTAGCAGTCAATCCGACGAAAACACTGAAGCTTTCTTT.

This clonotype was recorded a few times. The V gene is TRBV28, the J gene TRBJ1-5, with 9 positions matching TRBD1. CDR1 is MDHEN, CDR2 SYDVKM, per germline. V lost 6 bases, J lost 7 bases, and 1 base stayed unmatched. This CDR3 is built from 12 residues. The CDR3 is CASRTGGQPQHF. The CDR3 nucleotides read TGTGCCAGCAGGACAGGGGGGCAGCCCCAGCATTTT.

For this clonotype: At one boundary the junction diverges from the germline segment, which might be a read error. V gene TRBV6-5 combines with J gene TRBJ2-5, with a weak D call TRBD1 (6 bases). Germline CDR1 is MNHEY and CDR2 is SVGAGI. The CDR3 contains 14 residues. The chain's CDR3 is CASSPWTDQETRYF. In DNA form, the CDR3 reads TGTGCCAGCAGCCCCTGGACAGACCAAGAGACCCGGTACTTC.

This chain links TRBV12-3 or TRBV12-4 with TRBJ2-5; D is perhaps TRBD1 (6 bases). V lost 7 bases to trimming and J lost 3 bases, with 15 bases between them. This CDR3 is built from 14 residues. This CDR3 is CASKNQAGEETQYF. Written as DNA, the CDR3 is TGTGCCAGCAAAAATCAGGCAGGGGAAGAGACCCAGTACTTC.

This clonotype was found many times. The V call is TRBV29-1, the J call TRBJ2-1, with TRBD2 matching 8 bases. Looked up from germline, CDR1 is SQVTM and CDR2 is ANQGSEA. This CDR3 comprises 15 residues. The junction had 12 bases not matched to a gene; V was cut back by 5 bases and J by 6 bases. CDR3 residues: CSVRRSSGSGNEQFF. For the CDR3, the DNA is TGCAGCGTTCGGAGGTCTAGCGGGTCCGGCAATGAGCAGTTCTTC.

In nucleotides, the CDR3 is TGTGCCAGCAGCGAAATAGCGGCAAGCTCCTACAATGAGCAGTTCTTC. Amino acid sequence: CASSEIAASSYNEQFF. V gene TRBV9 combines with J gene TRBJ2-1; tentative D call: TRBD2 (6 bases). The ends were cut back, 3 bases at V and 0 bases at J, with 13 bases in the middle. The CDR3 has 16 amino acids. Germline CDR1 is SGDLS and CDR2 is YYNGEE.

Only a few counts were recorded for this clonotype. This chain links TRBV4-1 with TRBJ1-2; possibly TRBD1 for D (5 bases). Trimming removed 0 bases from V and 6 bases from J, with 17 bases in between. Germline V gene sequence: CDR1 MGHRA, CDR2 YSYEKL. CDR3 length: 16 amino acids. The CDR3 sequence is CASSQDRRGEVNGYTF. The CDR3 bases are TGCGCCAGCAGCCAAGATAGGCGAGGGGAAGTAAATGGCTACACCTTC.

This chain links TRBV7-2 with TRBJ2-1; D gene ambiguous. V lost 1 base and J lost 8, with 9 bases in between. Germline V gene sequence: CDR1 SGHTA, CDR2 FQGNSA. The CDR3 has 13 amino acids. Written as DNA, the CDR3 is TGTGCCAGCAGCTTAGGGCCCGCGGATGAGCAGTTCTTC. Amino acids: CASSLGPADEQFF.

The chain employs TRBV29-1 and TRBJ2-1; D could derive from TRBD1 or TRBD2 (6 bases each). Per germline, CDR1 SQVTM and CDR2 ANQGSEA. This CDR3 has 12 amino acids. V lost 7 bases and J 6 bases, leaving 13 bases between the germline ends. The CDR3 DNA sequence: TGCAGCGCGCTCCGGGGGCCCAATGAGCAGTTCTTC. This encodes CSALRGPNEQFF.

This clonotype was seen only a few times. This chain uses TRBV5-1 with TRBJ2-4; no firm D call. The CDR3 consists of 14 residues. V shed 5 bases and J shed 0 bases, with 9 bases lying between them. CDR1 and CDR2 (germline): SGHRS, YFSETQ. CDR3 residues: CASSLNLAKNIQYF. Written as DNA, the CDR3 is TGCGCCAGCAGTTTGAATTTAGCCAAAAACATTCAGTACTTC. Supplemented by reference TRBV5-1 and TRBJ2-4, the full variable domain reads KAGVTQTPRYLIKTRGQQVTLSCSPISGHRSVSWYQQTPGQGLQFLFEYFSETQRNKGNFPGRFSGRQFSNSRSEMNVSTLELGDSALYLCASSLNLAKNIQYFGAGTRLSVL.